This T cell receptor (beta chain) derives from a study of T cell responses to AZD1222 COVID-19 vaccine. V was trimmed by 8 bases and J by 7 bases, leaving 15 bases between them. The CDR3 is 14 amino acids. Germline V gene lookup returns CDR1 KGHSH and CDR2 LQKENI. The table came from immunoSEQ multiplex PCR; TCRdb's copy has only in-frame clones and leaves some out. The sample lists about 160,000 clones, around 90% seen once, with roughly 3.4% in the top ten. This sequence joins TRBV18 and TRBJ1-6; perhaps TRBD1 as D (6 bases). This clonotype was obtained from an adult who received the AZD1222 COVID-19 vaccine. The source was peripheral blood, collected 28 days after the second AZD1222 dose. For the CDR3, the DNA is TGTGCCAGCACGAGTCTGGGGACAAATTCACCCCTCCACTTT. Amino acids: CASTSLGTNSPLHF.